Here is one TCR beta chain with its context. This CDR3 is 14 amino acids long. V lost 0 bases and J 12 bases, leaving 15 bases between the germline ends. Germline loops: CDR1 MNHEY, CDR2 SMNVEV (reference sequence). The data originate from a study of shared clonotypes between healthy human individuals. Repertoires were generated with immunoSEQ multiplex PCR, while TCRdb's copy carries only in-frame clones and drops some. The sample holds roughly 380,000 clones, about 96% seen once. The chain carries TRBV27 and TRBJ2-1; D is perhaps TRBD2 (5 bases). The receptor was isolated from a young man in good health. The sequenced material came from memory CD8+ T cells sorted from blood. Subset denoted: CD45RO+ cells pooled with CCR7-negative TemRA cells. CDR3 DNA sequence: TGTGCCAGCAGTTTATCTGCCCGGGGTTTAAGGCAGTTCTTC. It is translated as CASSLSARGLRQFF.